The clone carrying this T cell receptor beta chain came up a few times. These data belong to a study of T cells after yellow fever vaccination. TCRdb processed the 5' RACE reads anew with MiXCR; each CDR3 protein has one entry. Among 250,000 to 350,000 distinct CDR3 sequences listed, about 4.5% were seen once. This CDR3 spans 15 amino acids. CDR1 LGHDT and CDR2 YNNKEL come from the germline V gene (reference sequence). Trimming removed 3 bases from V and 7 bases from J; junction bases left unmatched: 9. The source of this sequence is a man between 18 and 35 years old who received the YFV17D yellow fever vaccine. Source: PBMCs, taken 15 days after the yellow fever booster vaccination. V usage is TRBV3-1 and J usage is TRBJ2-3, with 8 bases fitting TRBD2. The CDR3 region has the DNA TGTGCCAGCAGCCAGATGAGCGGGGGCGAATATACGCAGTATTTT. This encodes CASSQMSGGEYTQYF.